Each of the 9 T cell receptor beta chains below was sequenced from the same sample in a study of cytomegalovirus exposure and HLA in healthy donors. 13 Jbeta primers and 60 Vbeta primers were used for the PCR. Generated by immunoSEQ multiplex PCR, the TCRdb table keeps only in-frame clones and is missing some. The sample yields about 86,000 clones, 70% to 80% seen once. The sequencing sample was made of PBMCs. Receptors were obtained from a man aged 60 to 75 in good health and CMV-seronegative.

This chain uses TRBV5-1 with TRBJ2-7, with 7 bases aligning to TRBD1. The germline gives CDR1 SGHRS, CDR2 YFSETQ. With V trimmed by 0 bases and J by 6 bases, 12 bases remained unmatched. The CDR3 contains 16 residues. CDR3 sequence reads: CASSLAVTGQGSEQYF. As DNA, the CDR3 is TGCGCCAGCAGCTTGGCGGTGACAGGGCAAGGGAGCGAGCAGTACTTC.

The rearrangement links TRBV5-1 to TRBJ2-3, with a weak D call TRBD1 (5 bases). Trimming left V 4 bases short and J 4 bases short, with 13 bases between. Germline loops: CDR1 SGHRS, CDR2 YFSETQ. The CDR3 is made up of 14 amino acids. In DNA, the CDR3 is TGCGCCAGCAGCGGAGTAGGGGTGGCAGATACGCAGTATTTT. It translates to CASSGVGVADTQYF.

This chain joins TRBV4-1 and TRBJ1-4; D perhaps matches TRBD1 (6 bases). Germline assignment: CDR1 MGHRA and CDR2 YSYEKL. Trimming removed 0 bases at V and 8 bases at J, with 25 bases between. The CDR3 sequence is 19 residues long. This chain's CDR3 is CASSQEPRTAVVRVEKLFF. CDR3 DNA: TGCGCCAGCAGCCAAGAACCCCGGACAGCCGTTGTGAGGGTCGAAAAACTGTTTTTT.

This clone came up a few times. V gene TRBV19 combines with J gene TRBJ2-7; TRBD2 matches 9 bases. This CDR3 spans 14 amino acids. Germline values: CDR1 LNHDA, CDR2 SQIVND (reference sequence). With 3 bases clipped from V and 6 bases from J, the junction kept 6 bases outside the gene matches. The CDR3 nucleotides are TGTGCCAGTAGTATTAGCGGGAGATGGTCCGAGCAGTACTTC. Residues: CASSISGRWSEQYF. Full variable domain (missing parts from reference TRBV19 and TRBJ2-7): DGGITQSPKYLFRKEGQNVTLSCEQNLNHDAMYWYRQDPGQGLRLIYYSQIVNDFQKGDIAEGYSVSREKKESFPLTVTSAQKNPTAFYLCASSISGRWSEQYFGPGTRLTVT.

The chain links TRBV6-5 to TRBJ1-1, with unresolved D. Between the trimmed V and J ends, which lost 7 bases and 3 bases, there was a span of 12 bases. Per germline, CDR1 MNHEY and CDR2 SVGAGI. The CDR3 is 13 amino acids. In DNA, the CDR3 is TGTGCCAGCACGCCAGGTATCCACACTGAAGCTTTCTTT. This translates into CASTPGIHTEAFF.

This clone was seen a handful of times. The chain employs TRBV29-1 and TRBJ1-4; TRBD1 aligns across 8 bases. Germline V gene lookup returns CDR1 SQVTM and CDR2 ANQGSEA. After removal of 4 bases from V and 5 bases from J, the junction contained 6 bases not matched to a gene. This CDR3 is built from 14 residues. In nucleotides, the CDR3 is TGCAGCGTTGCCAGTCGGGACAGGAATGAAAAACTGTTTTTT. As protein: CSVASRDRNEKLFF.

The chain links TRBV15 to TRBJ2-5; perhaps TRBD2 as D (5 bases). V lost 0 bases to trimming and J lost 1 base, with 18 bases between them. The length of the CDR3 is 18 residues. Germline V gene data show CDR1 as LNHNV and CDR2 as YYDKDF (reference sequence). The DNA for the CDR3 is TGTGCCACCAGCAGAGATTTTCGTTCGGGGAGTTCCCAAGAGACCCAGTACTTC. As protein: CATSRDFRSGSSQETQYF.

V gene TRBV10-2 combines with J gene TRBJ1-2; D may be TRBD1 (6 bases). In germline, CDR1 is WSHSY, CDR2 SAAADI. This CDR3 is built from 14 residues. V lost 5 bases and J 2 bases, leaving 12 bases between the germline ends. CDR3 DNA sequence: TGCGCCAGCAGTTCGGACAGCACGAACTATGGCTACACCTTC. Encoded protein: CASSSDSTNYGYTF.

This chain uses TRBV19 with TRBJ1-2; no clear D. The CDR3 length is 14 residues. Deletions cut 7 bases from V and 0 bases from J, with 12 bases between. The germline gives CDR1 LNHDA, CDR2 SQIVND (reference sequence). In DNA, the CDR3 is TGTGCCAGTACTGAGAACGGAGCTAACTATGGCTACACCTTC. As protein: CASTENGANYGYTF.